This T cell receptor beta chain was sequenced for a study of PD-L1 blockade in urothelial cancer. The CDR3 covers 14 residues. Germline lookup yields CDR1 LGHNA and CDR2 YNFKEQ. J was trimmed by 11 bases and V by 6 bases; bases with no gene match: 12. Time point specified: peripheral blood 6 weeks after treatment start. Each PCR reaction had synthetic TCR analog templates spiked into it. TCRdb's copy holds only in-frame clones and misses some; the assay was immunoSEQ multiplex PCR. Here the sample spans about 35,000 clones, around four fifths being singletons. This chain links TRBV4-2 with TRBJ1-1, with 10 bases lining up with TRBD1. The source material was PBMCs, sampled around atezolizumab (anti-PD-L1) treatment. The source of this sequence is a man in his forties or fifties with urothelial cancer. The CDR3 region has the DNA TGTGCCAGCAGTGGACAGGGGGAAAGAGGCACGGCTTTCTTT. This translates into CASSGQGERGTAFF.